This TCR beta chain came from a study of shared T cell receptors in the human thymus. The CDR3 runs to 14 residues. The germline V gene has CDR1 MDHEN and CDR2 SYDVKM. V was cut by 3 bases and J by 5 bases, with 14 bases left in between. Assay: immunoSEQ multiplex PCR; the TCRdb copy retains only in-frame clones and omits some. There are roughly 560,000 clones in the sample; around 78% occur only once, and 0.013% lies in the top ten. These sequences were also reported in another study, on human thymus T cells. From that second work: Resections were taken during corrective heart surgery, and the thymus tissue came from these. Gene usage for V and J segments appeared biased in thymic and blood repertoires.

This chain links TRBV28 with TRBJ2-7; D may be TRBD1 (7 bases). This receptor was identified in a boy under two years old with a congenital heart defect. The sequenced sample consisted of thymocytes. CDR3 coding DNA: TGTGCCAGCAGTTTGATCAGGGGGGTCCACGAGCAGTACTTC. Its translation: CASSLIRGVHEQYF.